Detailed here is one T cell receptor beta chain. Here immunoSEQ multiplex PCR was the method, and the copy in TCRdb shows in-frame clones only, minus some. The table lists 110,000 or so clones, 70% to 90% of them singletons, with 7.5% to 9.5% in the top ten. Unmatched junction bases numbered 5, after V lost 0 bases and J lost 1 base. CDR1 is SGDLS, CDR2 YYNGEE, per germline. The CDR3 totals 17 residues. The data originate from a study of blood T cell repertoires in COVID-19. Study details: From the United States, Italy and Spain came samples of acute and convalescent COVID-19. The analysed material was cDNA or gDNA that came from T cells, B-cell-depleted T cells, or PBMCs.

This receptor was identified in a woman in her 70s who had recovered from COVID-19. The sample comprised peripheral blood. V gene TRBV9 combines with J gene TRBJ2-2; 8 bases are shared with TRBD2. The CDR3 reads CASSVGLAGRNTGELFF. In DNA form, the CDR3 reads TGTGCCAGCAGCGTAGGGCTAGCGGGCCGGAACACCGGGGAGCTGTTTTTT.